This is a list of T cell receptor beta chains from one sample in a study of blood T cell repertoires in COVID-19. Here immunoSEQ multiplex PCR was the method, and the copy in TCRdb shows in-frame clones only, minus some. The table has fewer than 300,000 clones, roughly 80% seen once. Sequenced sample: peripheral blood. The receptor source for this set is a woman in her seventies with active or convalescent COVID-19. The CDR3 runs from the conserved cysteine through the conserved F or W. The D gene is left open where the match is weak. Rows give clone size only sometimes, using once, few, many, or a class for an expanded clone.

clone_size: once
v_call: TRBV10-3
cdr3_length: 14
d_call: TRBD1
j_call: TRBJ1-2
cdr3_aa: CAISVGQGAYGYTF
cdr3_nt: TGTGCCATCAGCGTGGGACAGGGGGCGTATGGCTACACCTTC

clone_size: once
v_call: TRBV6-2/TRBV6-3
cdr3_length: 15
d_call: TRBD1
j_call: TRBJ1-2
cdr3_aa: CASSYTVPGTGMGTF
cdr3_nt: TGTGCCAGCAGTTACACGGTCCCCGGGACAGGGATGGGGACCTTC

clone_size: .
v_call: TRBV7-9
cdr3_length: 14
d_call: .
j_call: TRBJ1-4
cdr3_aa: CASSLAREGEKLFF
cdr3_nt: TGTGCCAGCAGCTTAGCAAGGGAGGGTGAAAAACTGTTTTTT

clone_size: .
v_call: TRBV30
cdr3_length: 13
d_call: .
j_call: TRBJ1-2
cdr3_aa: CAWSVVGVYGYTF
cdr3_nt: TGTGCCTGGAGTGTAGTAGGGGTCTATGGCTACACCTTC

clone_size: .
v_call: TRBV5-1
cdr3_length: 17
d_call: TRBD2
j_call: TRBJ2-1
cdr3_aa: CASSLGPTSGTRNEQFF
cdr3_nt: TGCGCCAGCAGCTTGGGTCCGACTAGCGGGACTCGCAATGAGCAGTTCTTC

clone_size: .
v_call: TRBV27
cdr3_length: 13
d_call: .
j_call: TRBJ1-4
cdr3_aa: CASSIATNEKLFF
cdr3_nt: TGTGCCAGCTCTATTGCGACTAATGAAAAACTGTTTTTT

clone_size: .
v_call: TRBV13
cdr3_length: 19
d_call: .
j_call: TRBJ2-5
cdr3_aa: CASSRFRGSTTAGQETQYF
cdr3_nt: TGTGCCAGCAGTCGTTTCAGGGGTTCGACTACAGCGGGACAAGAGACCCAGTACTTC

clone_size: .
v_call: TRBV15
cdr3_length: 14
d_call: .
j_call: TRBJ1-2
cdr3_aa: CATNFGGGNYGYTF
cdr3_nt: TGTGCCACCAATTTCGGGGGTGGAAACTATGGCTACACCTTC

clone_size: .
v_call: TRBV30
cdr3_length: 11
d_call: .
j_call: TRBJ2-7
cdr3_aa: CAWSSHYEQYF
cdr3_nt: TGTGCCTGGAGTTCCCACTACGAGCAGTACTTC

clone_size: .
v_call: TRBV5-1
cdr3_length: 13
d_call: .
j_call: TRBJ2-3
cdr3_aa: CASSPTDTNTQYF
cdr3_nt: TGCGCCAGCAGCCCGACAGACACAAATACGCAGTATTTT

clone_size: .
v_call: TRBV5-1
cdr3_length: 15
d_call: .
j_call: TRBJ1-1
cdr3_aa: CASSFGVPGRNEAFF
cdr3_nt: TGCGCCAGCAGCTTTGGGGTCCCGGGAAGGAATGAAGCTTTCTTT

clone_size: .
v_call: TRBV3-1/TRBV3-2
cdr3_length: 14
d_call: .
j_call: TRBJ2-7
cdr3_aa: CASSVKRLFYEQYF
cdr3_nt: TGTGCCAGCAGCGTTAAGAGGCTCTTCTACGAGCAGTACTTC

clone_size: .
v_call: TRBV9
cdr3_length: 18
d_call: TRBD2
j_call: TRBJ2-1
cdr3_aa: CASSVAGPGAGGQNEQFF
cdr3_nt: TGTGCCAGCAGCGTAGCCGGCCCCGGAGCGGGGGGCCAGAATGAGCAGTTCTTC

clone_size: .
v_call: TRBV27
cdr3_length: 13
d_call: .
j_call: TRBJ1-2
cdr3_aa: CASSLREDYGYTF
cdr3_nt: TGTGCCAGCAGTTTAAGGGAGGACTATGGCTACACCTTC

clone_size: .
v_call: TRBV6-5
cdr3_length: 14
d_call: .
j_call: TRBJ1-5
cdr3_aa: CASSQQHSNQPQHF
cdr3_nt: TGTGCCAGCAGTCAACAGCATAGCAATCAGCCCCAGCATTTT

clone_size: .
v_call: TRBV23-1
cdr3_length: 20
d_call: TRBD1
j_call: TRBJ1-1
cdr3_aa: CASSLLRPEGTGGLRTEAFF
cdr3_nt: TGCGCCAGCAGTCTACTACGCCCGGAGGGGACAGGGGGCTTGAGGACTGAAGCTTTCTTT

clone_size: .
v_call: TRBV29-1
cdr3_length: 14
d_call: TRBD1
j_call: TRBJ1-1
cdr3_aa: CSVDIQGGGTEAFF
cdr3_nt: TGCAGCGTTGATATCCAGGGGGGCGGCACTGAAGCTTTCTTT

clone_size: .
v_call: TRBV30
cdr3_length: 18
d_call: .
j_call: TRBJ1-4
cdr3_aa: CAWSFARDTRRTNEKLFF
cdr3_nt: TGTGCCTGGAGTTTTGCTCGGGACACCCGAAGAACTAATGAAAAACTGTTTTTT

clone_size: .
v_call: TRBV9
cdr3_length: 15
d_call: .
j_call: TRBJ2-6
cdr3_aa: CASSVSGSGANVLTF
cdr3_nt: TGTGCCAGCAGCGTTTCCGGGTCTGGGGCCAACGTCCTGACTTTC

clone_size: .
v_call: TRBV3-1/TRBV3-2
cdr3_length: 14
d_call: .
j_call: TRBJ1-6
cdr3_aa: CASSQATDPTPLHF
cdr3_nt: TGTGCCAGCAGCCAAGCGACAGACCCAACACCCCTCCACTTT

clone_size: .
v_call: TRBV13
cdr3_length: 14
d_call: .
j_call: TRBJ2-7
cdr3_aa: CASSPQDSSYEQYF
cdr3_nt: TGTGCCAGCAGCCCCCAGGATAGCTCCTACGAGCAGTACTTC

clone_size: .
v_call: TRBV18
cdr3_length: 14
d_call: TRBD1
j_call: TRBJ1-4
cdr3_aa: CASSPGQGAWKLFF
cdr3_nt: TGTGCCAGCTCACCGGGACAGGGGGCATGGAAACTGTTTTTT

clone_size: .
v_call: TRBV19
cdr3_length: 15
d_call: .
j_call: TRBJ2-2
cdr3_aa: CASSIEAGVTGELFF
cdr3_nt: TGTGCCAGTAGTATAGAGGCAGGGGTCACCGGGGAGCTGTTTTTT

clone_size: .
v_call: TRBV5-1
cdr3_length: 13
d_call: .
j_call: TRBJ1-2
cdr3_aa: CASSLQGNYGYTF
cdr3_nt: TGCGCCAGCAGCTTGCAGGGCAACTATGGCTACACCTTC

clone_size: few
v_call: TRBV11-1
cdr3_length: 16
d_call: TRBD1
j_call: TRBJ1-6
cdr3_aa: CASSSGTGLPNSPLHF
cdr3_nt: TGTGCCAGCAGCTCCGGGACAGGGTTACCTAATTCACCCCTCCACTTT

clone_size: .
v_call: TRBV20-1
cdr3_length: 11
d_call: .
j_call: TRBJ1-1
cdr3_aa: CSASGNTEAFF
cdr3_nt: TGCAGTGCTTCAGGTAACACTGAAGCTTTCTTT

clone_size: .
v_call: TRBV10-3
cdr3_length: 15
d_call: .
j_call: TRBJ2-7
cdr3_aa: CAISEPERMAYEQYF
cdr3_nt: TGTGCCATCAGTGAACCGGAGAGGATGGCCTACGAGCAGTACTTC

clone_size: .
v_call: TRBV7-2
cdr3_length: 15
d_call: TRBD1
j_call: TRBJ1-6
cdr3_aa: CASSTGDRDNSPLHF
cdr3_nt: TGTGCCAGCAGCACAGGGGACAGGGATAATTCACCCCTCCACTTT

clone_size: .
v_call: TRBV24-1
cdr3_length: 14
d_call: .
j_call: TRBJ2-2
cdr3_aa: CATSDLTRAGELFF
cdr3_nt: TGTGCCACCAGTGATTTGACTAGAGCCGGGGAGCTGTTTTTT

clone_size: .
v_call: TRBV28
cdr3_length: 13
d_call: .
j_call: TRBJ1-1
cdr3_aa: CASSFGTPTEAFF
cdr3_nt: TGTGCCAGCAGCTTCGGGACTCCCACTGAAGCTTTCTTT

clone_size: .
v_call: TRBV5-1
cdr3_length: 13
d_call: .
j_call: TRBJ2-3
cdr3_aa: CASSLNTRDTQYF
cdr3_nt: TGCGCCAGCAGCTTGAACACCCGAGATACGCAGTATTTT

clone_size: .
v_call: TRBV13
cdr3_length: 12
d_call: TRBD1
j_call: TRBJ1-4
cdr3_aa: CASSLGDSQVFF
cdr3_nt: TGTGCCAGCAGCCTAGGGGACAGTCAGGTGTTTTTT

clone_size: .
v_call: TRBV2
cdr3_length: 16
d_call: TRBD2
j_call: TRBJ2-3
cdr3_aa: CASSEGERGGPYTQYF
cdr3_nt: TGTGCCAGCAGTGAAGGGGAGCGGGGAGGCCCTTATACGCAGTATTTT

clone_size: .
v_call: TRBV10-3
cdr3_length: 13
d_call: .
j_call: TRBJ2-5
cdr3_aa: CAISDRPQETQYF
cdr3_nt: TGTGCCATCAGTGACCGTCCCCAAGAGACCCAGTACTTC

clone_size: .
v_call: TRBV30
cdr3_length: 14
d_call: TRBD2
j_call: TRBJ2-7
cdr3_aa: CAWGAGVTGEGQYF
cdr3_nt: TGTGCCTGGGGAGCGGGAGTCACCGGGGAGGGGCAGTACTTC

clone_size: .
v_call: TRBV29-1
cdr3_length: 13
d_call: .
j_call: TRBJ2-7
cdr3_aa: CSVYRENTYEQYF
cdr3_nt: TGCAGCGTATACCGGGAAAACACCTACGAGCAGTACTTC

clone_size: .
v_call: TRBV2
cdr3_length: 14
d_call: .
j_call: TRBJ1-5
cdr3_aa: CASSYTGYNQPQHF
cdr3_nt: TGTGCCAGCAGTTACACAGGGTACAATCAGCCCCAGCATTTT

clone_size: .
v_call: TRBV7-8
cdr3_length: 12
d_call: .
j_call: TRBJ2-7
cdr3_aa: CASSPDRREQYF
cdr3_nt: TGTGCCAGCAGCCCGGACAGACGCGAGCAGTACTTC

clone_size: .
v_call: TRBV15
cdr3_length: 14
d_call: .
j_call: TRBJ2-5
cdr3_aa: CATSRGSLQETQYF
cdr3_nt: TGTGCCACCAGCAGAGGGAGCTTGCAAGAGACCCAGTACTTC

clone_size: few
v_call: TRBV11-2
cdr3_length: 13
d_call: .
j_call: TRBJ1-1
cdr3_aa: CASSLIQGTEAFF
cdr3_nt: TGTGCCAGCAGCTTAATTCAGGGTACTGAAGCTTTCTTT

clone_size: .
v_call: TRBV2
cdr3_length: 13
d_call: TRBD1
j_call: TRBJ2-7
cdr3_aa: CASSNDRAYEQYF
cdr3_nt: TGTGCCAGCAGCAATGACAGGGCCTACGAGCAGTACTTC

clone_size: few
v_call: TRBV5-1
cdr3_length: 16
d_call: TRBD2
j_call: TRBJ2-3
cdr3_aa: CASKFGGDASTDTQYF
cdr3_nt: TGCGCCAGCAAGTTTGGGGGGGATGCTAGCACAGATACGCAGTATTTT

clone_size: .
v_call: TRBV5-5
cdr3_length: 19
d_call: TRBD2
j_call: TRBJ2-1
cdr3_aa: CASSLRTSGSIVDGNEQFF
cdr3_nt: TGTGCCAGCAGCTTGAGAACTAGCGGGAGTATCGTCGATGGCAATGAGCAGTTCTTC

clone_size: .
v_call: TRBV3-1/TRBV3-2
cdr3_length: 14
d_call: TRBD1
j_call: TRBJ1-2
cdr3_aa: CASSQGQGTYGYTF
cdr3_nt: TGTGCCAGCAGCCAAGGACAGGGGACATATGGCTACACCTTC

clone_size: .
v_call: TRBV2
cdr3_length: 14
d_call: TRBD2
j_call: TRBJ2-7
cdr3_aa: CATAGEVVAYEQYF
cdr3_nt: TGTGCCACCGCGGGGGAAGTGGTAGCCTACGAGCAGTACTTC

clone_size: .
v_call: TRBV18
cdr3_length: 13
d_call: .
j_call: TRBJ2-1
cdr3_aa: CASSDIGRVEQFF
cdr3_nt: TGTGCCAGCTCAGATATCGGCCGGGTTGAGCAGTTCTTC

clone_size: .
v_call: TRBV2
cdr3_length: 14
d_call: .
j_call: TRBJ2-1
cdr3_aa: CASSRDLAEVEQFF
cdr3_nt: TGTGCCAGCAGTCGGGACTTGGCTGAAGTTGAGCAGTTCTTC

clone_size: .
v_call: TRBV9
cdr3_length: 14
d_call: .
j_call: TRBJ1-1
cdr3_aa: CASSVSTGNTEAFF
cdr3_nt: TGTGCCAGCAGCGTTAGTACAGGGAACACTGAAGCTTTCTTT

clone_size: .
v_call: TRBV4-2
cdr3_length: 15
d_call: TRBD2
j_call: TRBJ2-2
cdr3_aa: CASSQRAGEAGELFF
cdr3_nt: TGTGCCAGCAGCCAAAGGGCGGGGGAGGCCGGGGAGCTGTTTTTT

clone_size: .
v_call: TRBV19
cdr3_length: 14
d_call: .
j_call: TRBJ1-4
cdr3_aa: CASSIMGPNEKLFF
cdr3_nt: TGTGCCAGTAGTATAATGGGGCCTAATGAAAAACTGTTTTTT